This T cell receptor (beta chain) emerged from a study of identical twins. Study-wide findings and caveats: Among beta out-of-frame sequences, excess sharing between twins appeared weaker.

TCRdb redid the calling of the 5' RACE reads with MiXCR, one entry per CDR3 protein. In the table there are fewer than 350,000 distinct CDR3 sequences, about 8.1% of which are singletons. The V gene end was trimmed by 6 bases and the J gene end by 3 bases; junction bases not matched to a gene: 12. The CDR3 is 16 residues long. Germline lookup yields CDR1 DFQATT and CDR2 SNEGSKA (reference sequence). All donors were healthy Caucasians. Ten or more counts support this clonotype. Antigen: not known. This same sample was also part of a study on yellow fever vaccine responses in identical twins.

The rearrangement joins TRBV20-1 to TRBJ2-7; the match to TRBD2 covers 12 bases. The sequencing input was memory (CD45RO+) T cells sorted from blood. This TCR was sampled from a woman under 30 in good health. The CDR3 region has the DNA TGCAGTGCCCGAACCCTAGCGGGAGGGAACTTCTACGAGCAGTACTTC. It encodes CSARTLAGGNFYEQYF.